A selection of T cell receptor beta chains follows, all from one sample in a study of vaccination and CD4 T cells after COVID-19. Each CDR3 protein is one row after TCRdb ran MiXCR on the PCR reads. Among some 20,000 distinct CDR3 sequences listed, about 44% were seen once. No antigens are known for them. The sample was CD4+ T cells from blood, cultured in vitro, taken before SARS-CoV-2 vaccination. The receptor set was obtained from a human donor who had recovered from COVID-19. Both conserved end residues are part of each CDR3. Each record gives: D gene, J gene, clone size, V gene, CDR3 DNA, CDR3 protein. The D gene is left open where the match is weak. Clone size is stated in some rows and not others, as once, few, many or a class when expanded.

- | TRBJ2-5 | - | TRBV11-2 | TGTGCCAGCAGCTTCAATAAAGAGACCCAGTACTTC | CASSFNKETQYF
TRBD1 | TRBJ2-5 | few | TRBV19 | TGTGCCAGTAGTACAACAGGGGAAGAGACCCAGTACTTC | CASSTTGEETQYF
- | TRBJ1-2 | - | TRBV7-8 | TGTGCCAGCAGCTTAGACAGGGTCTGGGGTGAGGGCTACACCTTC | CASSLDRVWGEGYTF
- | TRBJ1-2 | few | TRBV15 | TGTGCCACCAGCAGAGATTTTGGGATGACTGACTACACCTTC | CATSRDFGMTDYTF
- | TRBJ1-1 | - | TRBV28 | TGTGCCAGCACAGAGAAAGACAGATTGAACACTGAAGCTTTCTTT | CASTEKDRLNTEAFF
- | TRBJ1-5 | few | TRBV2 | TGTGCCAGCAGGGAGGGGGTTGTGAGGACCGATCAGCCCCAGCATTTT | CASREGVVRTDQPQHF
- | TRBJ1-1 | - | TRBV30 | TGTGCCTGGAGTGCCAGACAGATTGGAAGGACTGAAGCTTTCTTT | CAWSARQIGRTEAFF
TRBD1 | TRBJ1-2 | - | TRBV19 | TGTGCCAGTAGGGGGCCGGGACAGGGCCACCCTGGCTACACCTTC | CASRGPGQGHPGYTF
TRBD1 | TRBJ2-1 | - | TRBV7-6 | TGTGCCAGCAGCTCCGGGACAGGTGACAATGAGCAGTTCTTC | CASSSGTGDNEQFF
- | TRBJ1-2 | few | TRBV7-2 | TGTGCCAGCAGCTTCGGTAAGGGGAGGCCCTTCTATGGCTACACCTTC | CASSFGKGRPFYGYTF
TRBD1 | TRBJ2-7 | few | TRBV2 | TGTGCCAGCAGTGAAGCGACAGGGGGCTCTTCCGAGCAGTACTTC | CASSEATGGSSEQYF
- | TRBJ1-1 | few | TRBV20-1 | TGCAGTGCTGCTCAGGGGCACACTGAAGCTTTCTTT | CSAAQGHTEAFF
- | TRBJ1-2 | few | TRBV7-2 | TGTGCCAGCAGCTTAGCATCCTATGGCTACACCTTC | CASSLASYGYTF
TRBD1 | TRBJ2-7 | - | TRBV9 | TGTGCCAGCAGCGGCGACAGGGGGGGAAGTTTTAAGCAGTACTTC | CASSGDRGGSFKQYF
TRBD1 | TRBJ2-7 | - | TRBV11-3 | TGTGCCAGCAGCCGATCGACAGGGTCCGCCTCCTACGAGCAGTACTTC | CASSRSTGSASYEQYF
- | TRBJ2-7 | - | TRBV20-1 | TGCAGTGTTCCGGTGCCAGGACAAAGCTACGAGCAGTACTTC | CSVPVPGQSYEQYF
TRBD1 | TRBJ2-1 | - | TRBV24-1 | TGTGCCACCAGTGATCGGGACAGCTACAATGAGCAGTTCTTC | CATSDRDSYNEQFF
- | TRBJ1-1 | - | TRBV18 | TGTGCCAGCTCACGTCGGGACCTGAACACTGAAGCTTTCTTT | CASSRRDLNTEAFF
TRBD1 | TRBJ1-5 | few | TRBV12-3/TRBV12-4 | TGTGCCAGCAGCCGAACAGGGGGCAATCAGCCCCAGCATTTT | CASSRTGGNQPQHF
TRBD1 | TRBJ1-5 | few | TRBV2 | TGTGCCAGCAGCCCGGGACAGGGGGGGAACAATCAGCCCCAGCATTTT | CASSPGQGGNNQPQHF
- | TRBJ1-2 | few | TRBV7-9 | TGTGCCAGCAGCTTATCGGGGGGTCATGGCTACACCTTC | CASSLSGGHGYTF
- | TRBJ2-2 | - | TRBV6-1 | TGTGCCAGCATCCACGACAGCTACACCGGGGAGCTGTTTTTT | CASIHDSYTGELFF
TRBD2 | TRBJ2-3 | - | TRBV15 | TGTGCCACCAGCAGAGAAGCGGGGGGGCTCAATACGCAGTATTTT | CATSREAGGLNTQYF
- | TRBJ2-7 | - | TRBV5-4 | TGTGCCAGCAGCTTCCCCGGGGCCTACGAGCAGTACTTC | CASSFPGAYEQYF
- | TRBJ2-5 | once | TRBV5-4 | TGTGCCAGCAGCTTGGCCGGTCTGCAGGGCCAAGAGACCCAGTACTTC | CASSLAGLQGQETQYF
- | TRBJ1-1 | few | TRBV19 | TGTGCCAGTAGTATAGACGGGAACACTGAAGCTTTCTTT | CASSIDGNTEAFF
TRBD1 | TRBJ2-1 | few | TRBV24-1 | TGTGCCACCAGTACTCAGGGGGCGGTAAATGAGCAGTTCTTC | CATSTQGAVNEQFF
- | TRBJ1-2 | few | TRBV6-2/TRBV6-3 | TGTGCCAGCAGTTACAGTGCCCTGCTGGGAGGCTACACCTTC | CASSYSALLGGYTF
- | TRBJ2-7 | - | TRBV19 | TGTGCCAGTAGTGCACGGGACTCTCCTCCCTGGGAGCAGTACTTC | CASSARDSPPWEQYF
TRBD2 | TRBJ2-2 | few | TRBV20-1 | TGCAGTGCTAGACCCAGCGGGAGGGACACCGGGGAGCTGTTTTTT | CSARPSGRDTGELFF
- | TRBJ2-7 | - | TRBV7-2 | TGTGCCAGCAGCGCGCCCTGGATCAACTCCTACGAGCAGTACTTC | CASSAPWINSYEQYF
TRBD2 | TRBJ2-3 | few | TRBV20-1 | TGCAGTGCTAGAGATCGGACTAGCGGGACAGATACGCAGTATTTT | CSARDRTSGTDTQYF
TRBD1 | TRBJ2-3 | - | TRBV27 | TGTGCCAGCAGTGCCCAATACAGGGGGCGAGGCACAGATACGCAGTATTTT | CASSAQYRGRGTDTQYF
- | TRBJ2-5 | - | TRBV7-9 | TGTGCCAGCAGCTTCGACTCGGGACAAAGACAAGAGACCCAGTACTTC | CASSFDSGQRQETQYF
- | TRBJ1-5 | - | TRBV19 | TGTGCCAGTAGTTCCCTTAATCAGCCCCAGCATTTT | CASSSLNQPQHF
TRBD2 | TRBJ2-7 | few | TRBV6-1 | TGTGCCAGCAGACCGGCGGGAGACTCCTACGAGCAGTACTTC | CASRPAGDSYEQYF
- | TRBJ2-6 | - | TRBV20-1 | TGCAGTGCTAGTCACTCTGGGGCCAACGTCCTGACTTTC | CSASHSGANVLTF
- | TRBJ1-2 | - | TRBV9 | TGTGCCAGCAGCGCCGACCATAACTATGGCTACACCTTC | CASSADHNYGYTF
- | TRBJ2-2 | - | TRBV19 | TGTGCCAGTAAGGGTCTCGCGAACACCGGGGAGCTGTTTTTT | CASKGLANTGELFF
TRBD2 | TRBJ2-7 | medium-sized | TRBV5-1 | TGCGCCAGCAGCTTGGGTGCTAGCGGAACCTACGAGCAGTACTTC | CASSLGASGTYEQYF
- | TRBJ1-4 | - | TRBV6-5 | TGTGCCAGCAGTTCCGTCAGGAGTAATGAAAAACTGTTTTTT | CASSSVRSNEKLFF
- | TRBJ2-5 | few | TRBV20-1 | TGCAGTGCTAGGTTGTCGGGGGCGACCCAGTACTTC | CSARLSGATQYF
- | TRBJ1-3 | once | TRBV5-4 | TGTGCCAGCAGCTTGGATAGACGCTCTGGAAACACCATATATTTT | CASSLDRRSGNTIYF
TRBD2 | TRBJ2-5 | few | TRBV20-1 | TGCAGTGCTAGAGATTTAGGTAGCGGGAGGGCTCCAGAGACCCAGTACTTC | CSARDLGSGRAPETQYF
- | TRBJ1-1 | - | TRBV19 | TGTGCCAGTACTGTGGGGGGCAGTCGGAACACTGAAGCTTTCTTT | CASTVGGSRNTEAFF
TRBD1 | TRBJ1-1 | - | TRBV25-1 | TGTGCCAGCAGTGAAGGGACAGGAGCTGAAGCTTTCTTT | CASSEGTGAEAFF
- | TRBJ1-6 | - | TRBV11-3 | TGTGCCAGCAGCTTCTCGGAGTTGGATTCACCCCTCCACTTT | CASSFSELDSPLHF
- | TRBJ1-1 | - | TRBV5-1 | TGCGCCAGCAGCTTCGACGGGAGGGAGACTGAAGCTTTCTTT | CASSFDGRETEAFF